This paragraph covers one T cell receptor (beta chain) sequence. Assay used: immunoSEQ multiplex PCR; TCRdb lists only in-frame clones, some missing. Among 310,000 or so clones listed, just over 90% were seen once. The junction had 0 bases not matched to a gene; V was cut back by 3 bases and J by 5 bases. In germline, CDR1 is KGHSH, CDR2 LQKENI. This CDR3 is built from 15 residues. The sample comes from a study of blood T cell repertoires in COVID-19. For the study at large: In each case, the material was cDNA or gDNA derived from T cells, B-cell-depleted T cells, or PBMCs.

The clonotype originates from a woman under 40 with COVID-19, enrolled during active disease. Source material: peripheral blood. This chain links TRBV18 with TRBJ2-1, with TRBD2 matching over 14 bases. The CDR3 here is CASSPGLAGDNEQFF. CDR3 sequence (DNA): TGTGCCAGCTCACCGGGACTAGCGGGAGACAATGAGCAGTTCTTC.